These 18 T cell receptor beta chains came from one sample sequenced in a study of T cell responses to AZD1222 COVID-19 vaccine (dated by TCRdb to about 2021). Libraries were made using the immunoSEQ multiplex PCR assay. TCRdb took this table from immuneACCESS and kept in-frame rearrangements with V and J called. Such tables lack part of the clones; where checked against another copy, unresolved V genes explain under half of the gap, and the rest is unexplained. The sample table holds about 73,000 clones, of which roughly nine tenths were seen once. Of the sample, 9.3% falls within the top ten clones. The intended sense of this specimen's time point label: about 28 days (+/-7) after the second vaccine dose. The sample consisted of peripheral blood, taken 28 days after the second AZD1222 dose. The receptor source for this set is an adult who received the AZD1222 COVID-19 vaccine.

The genes are TRBV6-5 and TRBJ1-2, with 12 bases matching TRBD1. Germline V gene data show CDR1 as MNHEY and CDR2 as SVGAGI. The CDR3 has 16 amino acids. V gave up 2 bases and J gave up 5 bases; unmatched junction bases: 6. The CDR3 sequence: CASSYGTGGRWYGYTF. DNA of the CDR3: TGTGCCAGCAGTTACGGGACAGGGGGCCGATGGTATGGCTACACCTTC.

V is TRBV6-2 or TRBV6-3 and J is TRBJ2-7, with D unclear. Germline lookup yields CDR1 MNHEY and CDR2 SVGEGT. There are 12 residues in the CDR3. V dropped 3 bases and J dropped 5 bases, with 8 bases sitting between them. CDR3 in amino acids: CASSYFGNEQYF. The CDR3 DNA follows: TGTGCCAGCAGTTATTTTGGGAACGAGCAGTACTTC.

This clone showed up just once. V gene TRBV7-9 combines with J gene TRBJ2-7; D is unclear. Trimming shortened V by 5 bases and J by 3 bases, and 17 bases separated the two germline ends. This CDR3 has 15 amino acids. The germline CDR1 and CDR2 sequences are SEHNR and FQNEAQ (reference sequence). CDR3 in DNA: TGTGCCAGCAGCCCAGACGGAAAACAGAACTACGAGCAGTACTTC. It codes for CASSPDGKQNYEQYF.

For the CDR3, the DNA is TGTGCCAGCAGTTTTTTTAGCGGGGGGCATGGGGAGACCCAGTACTTC. This gives the protein CASSFFSGGHGETQYF. The chain employs TRBV27 and TRBJ2-5; TRBD2 agrees at 10 bases. The CDR3 length is 16 residues. Germline trimming cut 3 bases from V and 5 bases from J; bases unmatched to any gene: 9. Germline V lookup: CDR1 MNHEY, CDR2 SMNVEV (reference sequence).

V and J are TRBV5-1 and TRBJ1-1; perhaps TRBD1 as D (6 bases). The CDR3 runs 13 residues. V gave up 0 bases and J gave up 4 bases, with 7 bases separating them. Germline V gene data show CDR1 as SGHRS and CDR2 as YFSETQ. The CDR3, as DNA: TGCGCCAGCAGCTTGGTACAGGGCACTGAAGCTTTCTTT. Translating it yields CASSLVQGTEAFF.

This sequence joins TRBV5-5 and TRBJ2-5; perhaps TRBD2 as D (6 bases). The CDR3 is made up of 15 amino acids. Germline CDR1 is SGHKS and CDR2 is YYEKEE (reference sequence). Trimming removed 0 bases from V and 1 base from J, with 10 bases in between. CDR3 region: CASSLGGALQETQYF. CDR3 sequence (DNA): TGTGCCAGCAGCTTGGGCGGGGCCCTCCAAGAGACCCAGTACTTC.

The genes are TRBV6-5 and TRBJ1-2; perhaps TRBD1 as D (6 bases). Looked up from germline, CDR1 is MNHEY and CDR2 is SVGAGI. The CDR3 length is 15 residues. V gave up 0 bases and J gave up 8 bases, with 16 bases separating them. The CDR3: CASSYSPGHFGGYTF. As DNA, the CDR3 is TGTGCCAGCAGTTACTCGCCGGGACATTTCGGCGGCTACACCTTC.

V gene TRBV25-1 combines with J gene TRBJ1-3; no clear D gene. Germline CDR1 is MGHDK and CDR2 is SYGVNS. V was clipped by 1 base and J by 2 bases, with 12 bases between them. The CDR3 is 16 amino acids. Written as DNA, the CDR3 is TGTGCCAGCAGTGAATCAACTGGAGGCACTGGAAACACCATATATTTT. Protein sequence: CASSESTGGTGNTIYF.

The chain links TRBV3-1 (or the pseudogene TRBV3-2) to TRBJ1-4, with a weak D call TRBD1 (5 bases). V was cut by 0 bases and J by 3 bases, with 8 bases left in between. The germline CDR1 and CDR2 sequences are LGHDT and YNNKEL (reference sequence). The CDR3 extends over 15 amino acids. The chain's CDR3 is CASSQDPGANEKLFF. The CDR3 coding sequence is TGTGCCAGCAGCCAAGATCCGGGGGCTAATGAAAAACTGTTTTTT.

J is TRBJ2-3 and V is TRBV19, with D perhaps assigned TRBD1 or TRBD2 (5 bases each). CDR1 and CDR2 from the germline V gene are LNHDA and SQIVND (reference sequence). The CDR3 covers 15 residues. Trimming cost V 10 bases and J 7 bases, with 24 bases left between them. CDR3: CATEDKAGSQYTQYF. In DNA form, the CDR3 reads TGTGCCACCGAGGACAAGGCGGGCAGCCAATATACGCAGTATTTT. Together with reference TRBV19 and TRBJ2-3, the CDR3 gives the full variable domain: DGGITQSPKYLFRKEGQNVTLSCEQNLNHDAMYWYRQDPGQGLRLIYYSQIVNDFQKGDIAEGYSVSREKKESFPLTVTSAQKNPTAFYLCATEDKAGSQYTQYFGPGTRLTVL.

In DNA, the CDR3 is TGTGCCAGCAGCTTTCCTAGAGGGGAGCAGTACTTC. It is translated as CASSFPRGEQYF. The rearrangement joins TRBV7-2 to TRBJ2-7; tentatively, D is TRBD2 (5 bases). Trimming cost V 3 bases and J 7 bases, with 10 bases left between them. This CDR3 contains 12 residues. Germline V CDR1 and CDR2: SGHTA, FQGNSA.

This chain links TRBV4-1 with TRBJ2-5, with D uncertain. Per the germline V gene, CDR1 is MGHRA and CDR2 is YSYEKL. This CDR3 has 13 residues. V was clipped by 1 base and J by 0 bases, with 3 bases between them. For the CDR3, the DNA is TGCGCCAGCAGCCAAGTTAACCAAGAGACCCAGTACTTC. Its protein product is CASSQVNQETQYF.

The chain joins TRBV6-5 to TRBJ2-2; 10 nucleotides agree with TRBD1. V lost 6 bases and J lost 6; bases outside the gene matches: 7. This CDR3 has 15 amino acids. Germline assignment: CDR1 MNHEY and CDR2 SVGAGI. The CDR3 here is CASSTGQGRSGELFF. The DNA of the CDR3 is TGTGCCAGCAGCACGGGACAGGGGAGGTCCGGGGAGCTGTTTTTT.

The rearrangement links TRBV7-8 to TRBJ1-4; 9 bases fit TRBD1. Unmatched junction bases numbered 12, after V lost 5 bases and J lost 5 bases. Looked up from germline, CDR1 is SGHVS and CDR2 is FQNEAQ. The CDR3 consists of 17 residues. The CDR3 region has the DNA TGTGCCAGCAGCCCCCTCGTTTTACAGGGGGCAAATGAAAAACTGTTTTTT. Its translation: CASSPLVLQGANEKLFF.

The chain recombines TRBV2 with TRBJ2-7, with a tentative D call TRBD2 (6 bases). V lost 2 bases and J lost 2, with 13 bases in between. From germline, CDR1 is SNHLY and CDR2 FYNNEI. This CDR3 region has 15 residues. CDR3 nucleotide sequence: TGTGCCAGCAGTGAATCAGCGGGCCCCCCCTACGAGCAGTACGTC. It encodes CASSESAGPPYEQYV.

This chain connects TRBV5-4 to TRBJ1-2; D perhaps matches TRBD1 (5 bases). The CDR3 has 17 amino acids. The V end was cut by 4 bases, the J end by 4 bases, with 23 bases between. Germline-derived CDR1 and CDR2 are SGHNT and YYREEE (reference sequence). The CDR3 bases are TGTGCCAGCAGCCGTATCTGGGGTCGGGACGTCGCCTATGGCTACACCTTC. Translation gives CASSRIWGRDVAYGYTF.

The chain joins TRBV5-1 to TRBJ1-2; possible D gene TRBD1, 5 bases. From germline, CDR1 is SGHRS and CDR2 YFSETQ. Trimming left V 2 bases short and J 6 bases short, with 11 bases between. The CDR3 is 13 amino acids. CDR3 sequence reads: CASSLGGVDGYTF. CDR3 in DNA: TGCGCCAGCAGCTTAGGAGGGGTAGATGGCTACACCTTC.

The V and J genes are TRBV28 and TRBJ1-2, with a weak D call TRBD1 (5 bases). Per germline, CDR1 MDHEN and CDR2 SYDVKM. The CDR3 has 17 amino acids. V lost 5 bases and J 5 bases, leaving 24 bases between the germline ends. CDR3 protein: CASSPRGKGGGLYGYTF. Here the CDR3 DNA reads TGTGCCAGCAGTCCTCGGGGGAAGGGTGGAGGGTTGTATGGCTACACCTTC.